This T cell receptor (beta chain) was documented in a study of blood T cell repertoires in COVID-19. Whole-study context: The United States, Italy and Spain provided the acute and convalescent COVID-19 samples. From T cells, B-cell-depleted T cells, or PBMCs came the material, which was cDNA or gDNA.

The CDR3 totals 15 residues. Germline loops: CDR1 SGHTA, CDR2 FQGNSA. V shed 3 bases and J 8 bases; nucleotides not matched to a gene: 9. As handled by the study authors: From reference gene primer amplification, estimates of nucleated cell counts were derived. Profiling relied on immunoSEQ multiplex PCR, and the TCRdb table lists in-frame clones only, not all of them. V and J calls plus clone size are reproduced from that table; the DNA served to infer D and trimming. The data show some 130,000 clones, about 83% seen once. Sequencing was performed on peripheral blood. The rearrangement joins TRBV7-2 to TRBJ2-1; 8 bases align to TRBD2. This TCR derives from a human donor in a cohort sampled during active COVID-19. The CDR3 spells CASSFLSGGADEQFF. CDR3 in DNA: TGTGCCAGCAGCTTTCTATCCGGGGGGGCGGATGAGCAGTTCTTC.